This TCR beta chain appears in the sequencing data of a study of shared clonotypes between healthy human individuals. Data came from immunoSEQ multiplex PCR; TCRdb stores just in-frame clones and leaves some out. In the table there are about 510,000 clones, approximately 79% of which are singletons. The sample comprised PBMCs. The receptor's source is a woman in her thirties or forties in good health. Some clones in this sample may be carry-over from other donors' samples.

CDR3 residues: CASSLVLDSYEQYF. The DNA of the CDR3 is TGCGCCAGCAGCTTGGTGCTGGACAGCTACGAGCAGTACTTC. The rearrangement joins TRBV5-1 to TRBJ2-7; a weak D match, TRBD1 (6 bases). Looked up from germline, CDR1 is SGHRS and CDR2 is YFSETQ. Trimming stripped 0 bases from V and 3 bases from J, with 10 bases between. This CDR3 spans 14 amino acids.